The sequence of this TCR beta chain was determined in a study of CD8 T cells in ankylosing spondylitis. General observations from the study: Characteristic of ankylosing spondylitis blood, it appeared, was a TCR beta motif comprising several highly homologous variants. Clones tied to disease were said to be significantly enriched in matched ankylosing spondylitis synovial fluid. Earlier studies detected some motif variants in reactive arthritis synovial fluid and blood.

The V segment lost 4 bases and the J segment 2 bases; nucleotides outside the gene matches: 6. Germline assignment: CDR1 SGHRS and CDR2 YFSETQ. The CDR3 length is 15 residues. TCRdb re-derived calls from the 5' RACE reads in MiXCR, one entry per CDR3 protein. Of fewer than 250,000 distinct CDR3 sequences in the sample, roughly a tenth were seen once. This clonotype was seen repeatedly, ten times or more. Antigen unknown. The chain joins TRBV5-1 to TRBJ2-5; 9 bases agree with TRBD1. The source is a male donor with ankylosing spondylitis or in good health (not recorded which). The sequenced material came from blood, either unsorted or a sorted T cell fraction (not recorded which). The CDR3 region has the DNA TGCGCCAGCAGCGCGGACAGGGGAATTCAAGAGACCCAGTACTTC. Translation: CASSADRGIQETQYF.